The 29 T cell receptor beta chains presented below share a single source sample, sequenced in a study of T-cell reconstitution after alpha-beta-depleted transplantation in children. Unique molecular identifiers tagged the TCRbeta library. Each CDR3 protein is one row after TCRdb ran MiXCR on the PCR reads. The table has approximately 400,000 distinct CDR3 sequences, roughly 11% seen once; the top ten hold roughly 5.5%. The material was PBMCs from the stem cell graft donor, obtained from the stem cell graft. Every receptor here comes from a human donor who donated a stem cell graft to a child with acute myeloid leukemia.

J is TRBJ2-2 and V is TRBV20-1, with TRBD2 as a possible D gene (5 bases). The CDR3 length is 14 residues. V was pared by 6 bases and J by 2 bases, with 13 bases between. The germline CDR1 and CDR2 sequences are DFQATT and SNEGSKA (reference sequence). The CDR3 spells CSAVLDSNTGELFF. The DNA for the CDR3 is TGCAGTGCCGTACTAGATTCTAACACCGGGGAGCTGTTTTTT.

The chain links TRBV20-1 to TRBJ2-5; 8 nucleotides agree with TRBD1. There are 14 residues in the CDR3. J gave up 3 bases and V 4 bases, and 7 bases lay outside the gene matches. Germline CDR1 DFQATT, CDR2 SNEGSKA (reference sequence). The DNA for the CDR3 is TGCAGTGCTACAGGGGGCATGGGGGAAGAGACCCAGTACTTC. It specifies CSATGGMGEETQYF.

The J gene is TRBJ2-2, the V gene TRBV7-3, with 10 positions matching TRBD2. In germline, CDR1 is SGHTA, CDR2 FQGTGA. The V segment lost 5 bases and the J segment 5 bases; nucleotides outside the gene matches: 8. The CDR3 extends over 16 amino acids. Written as DNA, the CDR3 is TGTGCCAGCAGCCCACGAGCGGGAGGGCCGACCGGGGAGCTGTTTTTT. Protein sequence: CASSPRAGGPTGELFF. The complete variable domain, with remaining parts taken from reference TRBV7-3 and TRBJ2-2, reads GAGVSQTPSNKVTEKGKYVELRCDPISGHTALYWYRQSLGQGPEFLIYFQGTGAADDSGLPNDRFFAVRPEGSVSTLKIQRTERGDSAVYLCASSPRAGGPTGELFFGEGSRLTVL.

V usage is TRBV29-1 and J usage is TRBJ2-1; D is unresolved. This CDR3 has 12 amino acids. Germline V gene lookup returns CDR1 SQVTM and CDR2 ANQGSEA. Trimming left V 7 bases short and J 7 bases short, with 14 bases between. CDR3 bases: TGCAGCGCCATCCGGGCGGCTAATGAGCAGTTCTTC. It translates to CSAIRAANEQFF.

A few counts support this clonotype. V and J are TRBV7-2 and TRBJ2-7, with D possibly being TRBD1 (6 bases). The V gene's germline CDR1 is SGHTA and CDR2 FQGNSA. This CDR3 comprises 13 residues. Trimming left V 5 bases short and J 6 bases short, with 14 bases between. DNA for the CDR3: TGTGCCAGCAGCCGTCAGGGGACCCTCGAGCAGTACGTC. It is translated as CASSRQGTLEQYV.

The V and J genes are TRBV12-3 or TRBV12-4 and TRBJ1-1, with 8 positions matching TRBD1. This CDR3 has 13 residues. The V segment lost 4 bases and the J segment 8 bases; nucleotides outside the gene matches: 6. The DNA of the CDR3 is TGTGCCAGCAGTTATGACAGGGGAGGGGAAGCTTTCTTT. It encodes CASSYDRGGEAFF.

This clonotype was picked up a small number of times. The V and J genes are TRBV20-1 and TRBJ1-4, with unresolved D. Looked up from germline, CDR1 is DFQATT and CDR2 is SNEGSKA (reference sequence). CDR3 size: 14 residues. Deletions cut 2 bases from V and 5 bases from J, with 12 bases between. The CDR3 loop is CSARWGDANEKLFF. CDR3 DNA: TGCAGTGCTAGATGGGGAGACGCAAATGAAAAACTGTTTTTT.

The rearrangement links TRBV5-4 to TRBJ2-5; 10 bases fit TRBD1. The CDR3 runs 15 residues. J lost 5 bases, V lost 4 bases, and 8 bases had no gene match. The germline V gene encodes CDR1 SGHNT and CDR2 YYREEE (reference sequence). The CDR3 DNA is TGTGCCAGCAGCCCGGGACAGGGGATGGAGGAGACCCAGTACTTC. Its translation is CASSPGQGMEETQYF.

The table lists this clonotype with a few counts. The V gene is TRBV20-1, the J gene TRBJ1-6; weak D call: TRBD1 (6 bases). The germline V gene has CDR1 DFQATT and CDR2 SNEGSKA (reference sequence). The CDR3 runs 15 residues. Trimming shortened V by 3 bases and J by 5 bases, and 14 bases separated the two germline ends. The CDR3 nucleotides read TGCAGTGCTAGGGTGGGCAGGGGAGATAATTCACCCCTCCACTTT. Translation gives CSARVGRGDNSPLHF.

This clonotype was detected only a few times. CDR3 DNA sequence: TGTGCCAGCAGCTCAGACCCAACAGGGGCTAACTATGGCTACACCTTC. This codes for CASSSDPTGANYGYTF. This rearrangement joins TRBV7-3 to TRBJ1-2; 7 positions match TRBD1. V lost 4 bases and J lost 0; bases outside the gene matches: 8. The CDR3 is 16 residues long. Germline-derived CDR1 and CDR2 are SGHTA and FQGTGA.

The rearrangement uses TRBV5-6 and TRBJ2-7; D gene ambiguous. V lost 1 base and J 5 bases, leaving 7 bases between the germline ends. Looked up from germline, CDR1 is SGHDT and CDR2 is YYEEEE. The CDR3 has 12 amino acids. CDR3 sequence reads: CASSLKFHEQYF. CDR3 bases: TGTGCCAGCAGCTTGAAATTCCACGAGCAGTACTTC.

The table lists this clonotype with a few counts. This chain links TRBV29-1 with TRBJ1-1, with a possible D match to TRBD1 (6 bases). CDR1 and CDR2 (germline): SQVTM, ANQGSEA. This CDR3 has 14 residues. Trimming cost V 2 bases and J 1 base, with 11 bases left between them. CDR3: CSVERGTGNTEAFF. For the CDR3, the DNA is TGCAGCGTTGAAAGGGGGACGGGGAACACTGAAGCTTTCTTT.

This chain links TRBV20-1 with TRBJ1-6; 10 nucleotides agree with TRBD1. J lost 1 base, V lost 0 bases, and 3 bases had no gene match. Germline CDR1 is DFQATT and CDR2 is SNEGSKA (reference sequence). This CDR3 region has 17 residues. The CDR3 DNA follows: TGCAGTGCTAGAGATGAGGGACAGGGGTCCTATAATTCACCCCTCCACTTT. It is translated as CSARDEGQGSYNSPLHF.

The chain employs TRBV15 and TRBJ2-1; 8 positions match TRBD1. The CDR3 runs to 19 residues. V gave up 4 bases and J gave up 3 bases; unmatched junction bases: 17. Germline lookup yields CDR1 LNHNV and CDR2 YYDKDF (reference sequence). This CDR3 is CATSTSFYRWDRIYNEQFF. In DNA, the CDR3 is TGTGCCACCAGCACGTCCTTTTATCGATGGGACAGGATCTACAATGAGCAGTTCTTC.

The chain joins TRBV20-1 to TRBJ2-3, with a tentative D call TRBD1 (6 bases). The CDR3 is 14 amino acids. Trimming took off 1 base at V and 3 bases at J, with 11 bases between the two ends. Germline V CDR1 and CDR2: DFQATT, SNEGSKA (reference sequence). CDR3 coding DNA: TGCAGTGCTAGAGCAGGGGTCTCAACAGATACGCAGTATTTT. This sequence encodes CSARAGVSTDTQYF.

This clonotype was seen ten or more times. The V and J genes are TRBV29-1 and TRBJ1-2; TRBD1 matches at 7 bases. CDR1 is SQVTM, CDR2 ANQGSEA, per germline. J lost 6 bases, V lost 6 bases, and 13 bases had no gene match. The CDR3 is 14 residues long. CDR3 amino acids: CSVRRRDRGDGYTF. Written as DNA, the CDR3 is TGCAGCGTCCGGCGAAGGGACAGAGGCGATGGCTACACCTTC.

There are many counts of this clonotype. The chain joins TRBV2 to TRBJ1-5; D is perhaps TRBD1 (6 bases). The CDR3 sequence is 13 residues long. In germline, CDR1 is SNHLY, CDR2 FYNNEI. With 8 bases removed from V and 9 bases from J, the gap between germline ends came to 17 bases. The CDR3 here is CASRRRGPGPQHF. Here the CDR3 DNA reads TGTGCCAGCCGGCGCAGGGGCCCAGGGCCCCAGCATTTT.

Only a few counts were recorded for this clonotype. This chain uses TRBV20-1 with TRBJ2-1; 8 nucleotides line up with TRBD1. After removal of 2 bases from V and 7 bases from J, the junction contained 7 bases not matched to a gene. The CDR3 is made up of 14 amino acids. CDR1 and CDR2 from the germline V gene are DFQATT and SNEGSKA (reference sequence). The CDR3 spells CSARRQGMGNEQFF. As DNA, the CDR3 is TGCAGTGCTAGACGACAGGGGATGGGAAATGAGCAGTTCTTC.

This clonotype was found a few times. The rearrangement links TRBV12-3 or TRBV12-4 to TRBJ2-7; 9 nucleotides line up with TRBD2. This CDR3 is 13 amino acids long. The junction had 6 bases not matched to a gene; V was cut back by 6 bases and J by 6 bases. CDR3 amino acids: CASRPGLAVEQYF. Written as DNA, the CDR3 is TGTGCCAGCAGGCCGGGACTAGCAGTCGAGCAGTACTTC.

V and J are TRBV18 and TRBJ1-6; D is undetermined. Germline V lookup: CDR1 KGHSH, CDR2 LQKENI. The CDR3 totals 14 residues. Trimming removed 5 bases at V and 7 bases at J, with 12 bases between. This CDR3 reads CASSAYRGNSPLHF. The DNA for the CDR3 is TGTGCCAGCTCAGCCTACAGAGGGAATTCACCCCTCCACTTT.

On this clonotype: One end of the junction varies from germline; a read error may be responsible. The chain employs TRBV4-2 and TRBJ1-6; 7 bases map to TRBD1. The CDR3 consists of 16 residues. The germline V gene has CDR1 LGHNA and CDR2 YNFKEQ. The CDR3 DNA sequence: TGTGCCAGCAGCGACCGGGACAGAGAAGATAATACACCCCTCCACTTT. Protein sequence: CASSDRDREDNTPLHF.

J is TRBJ1-4 and V is TRBV20-1; unclear D gene. Per germline, CDR1 DFQATT and CDR2 SNEGSKA (reference sequence). The CDR3 is made up of 11 amino acids. V was cut by 0 bases and J by 8 bases, with 4 bases left in between. The CDR3 loop is CSARDLEKLFF. The CDR3 bases are TGCAGTGCTAGAGATTTGGAAAAACTGTTTTTT.

This clonotype came up a few times. A junction boundary mismatches the germline segment, possibly from a read error. J is TRBJ2-7 and V is TRBV29-1, with 7 positions matching TRBD1. Germline CDR1 SQVTM, CDR2 ANQGSEA. The CDR3 sequence is 11 residues long. CDR3 in DNA: TGCAGCGTTCAGGGACAGATTGGAATGGACTTC. Translating gives CSVQGQIGMDF.

V and J are TRBV6-2 or TRBV6-3 and TRBJ2-1; a weak D match, TRBD1 (6 bases). Germline loops: CDR1 MNHEY, CDR2 SVGEGT. The V gene lost 7 bases and the J gene lost 5 bases, with 18 bases spanning the gap. This CDR3 region has 15 residues. CDR3 sequence: CASMAATGENNEQFF. The DNA of the CDR3 is TGTGCCAGCATGGCGGCGACAGGTGAAAACAATGAGCAGTTCTTC.

CDR3 region: CASGPLLGTDTQYF. CDR3 nucleotides: TGTGCCAGCGGTCCCCTTTTGGGGACAGATACGCAGTATTTT. The chain recombines TRBV6-1 with TRBJ2-3; the D is unclear. Germline assignment: CDR1 MNHNS and CDR2 SASEGT. V was shortened by 8 bases and J by 3 bases, with 15 bases between the two germline ends. CDR3 length equals 14 residues.

Only a few counts were recorded for this clonotype. This chain connects TRBV5-1 to TRBJ1-2; D is uncertain. Per germline, CDR1 SGHRS and CDR2 YFSETQ. V was clipped by 0 bases and J by 3 bases, with 12 bases between them. The CDR3 contains 15 residues. The CDR3 sequence is CASSLEADLYYGYTF. DNA of the CDR3: TGCGCCAGCAGCTTGGAAGCAGACCTTTACTATGGCTACACCTTC.

This rearrangement joins TRBV20-1 to TRBJ2-5; no clear D gene. The CDR3 covers 13 residues. Trimming pared 0 bases from V and 4 bases from J, leaving 9 bases between. CDR1 is DFQATT, CDR2 SNEGSKA, per germline (reference sequence). This CDR3 reads CSARDPTAETQYF. The DNA for the CDR3 is TGCAGTGCTAGAGATCCCACAGCAGAGACCCAGTACTTC.

This clonotype was counted between two and nine times. The V gene is TRBV7-2, the J gene TRBJ2-7; 8 nucleotides agree with TRBD2. Germline CDR1 reads SGHTA; CDR2 reads FQGNSA. V lost 6 bases to trimming and J lost 3 bases; unmatched junction nucleotides: 7. The CDR3 spans 14 residues. Written as DNA, the CDR3 is TGTGCCAGCAGTAATCTAGCGGGTGTCTACGAGCAGTACTTC. It specifies CASSNLAGVYEQYF.

The rearrangement joins TRBV4-3 to TRBJ2-1; no clear D gene. CDR3 length equals 13 residues. With 6 bases removed from V and 8 bases from J, the gap between germline ends came to 14 bases. The germline CDR1 and CDR2 sequences are LGHNA and YSLEER. CDR3 sequence reads: CASSRSPRHEQFF. DNA for the CDR3: TGCGCCAGCAGTAGGAGCCCGAGGCATGAGCAGTTCTTC.